This T cell receptor (beta chain) was sequenced during a study of blood T cell repertoires in COVID-19. Study background: Sites in the United States, Italy and Spain provided acute and convalescent COVID-19 samples. PBMCs, B-cell-depleted T cells, or T cells provided the cDNA or gDNA that made up the material.

The CDR3 consists of 16 residues. V was pared by 5 bases and J by 7 bases, with 12 bases of the junction left unmatched. Germline CDR1 reads SGHVS; CDR2 reads FNYEAQ. Sequencing used immunoSEQ multiplex PCR; TCRdb keeps in-frame clones, though not all of them. The sample yields nearly 250,000 clones, just under 85% seen once. Sequencing was carried out using peripheral blood. The rearrangement joins TRBV7-6 to TRBJ2-1; 9 nucleotides agree with TRBD2. This clonotype was obtained from a woman of 80 years or more with acute or convalescent COVID-19. The chain's CDR3 is CASSIKLAGLGNEQFF. CDR3 in DNA: TGTGCCAGCAGCATTAAGCTAGCGGGGCTGGGGAATGAGCAGTTCTTC.